This TCR beta chain stems from a study of a mutant IDH1 vaccine in newly diagnosed glioma. Study information: Across weeks 1, 3, 5, 7, 11, 15, 19 and 23, patients received a vaccination each time, eight in all.

General observations from the study: Apparently unrelated to pseudoprogression were changes in the top peripheral T cell clonotypes. Vaccine-induced immune responses were detected in around 93% of patients.

On this clone itself: Its target is not known.

As to time point: week 23, last vaccination. The content of each vaccine dose was 300 ug of mutant IDH1 20-mer peptide, and topical imiquimod accompanied it. New astrocytomas of WHO grade 3 or 4 that were IDH1-mutant and ATRX-lost were found in the donors. Assay used: immunoSEQ multiplex PCR; TCRdb lists only in-frame clones, some missing. The data contain roughly 43,000 clones, around 84% of them seen just once; the ten biggest clones take up about 2.2%. Germline lookup yields CDR1 MNHEY and CDR2 SMNVEV (reference sequence). Losses at the gene ends were 10 bases for V and 4 bases for J; bases not matched to a gene: 7. The CDR3 contains 13 residues.

V is TRBV27 and J is TRBJ1-5; TRBD1 matches at 7 bases. The sample here was PBMCs, taken from a glioma patient whose treatment included an IDH1 peptide vaccine. The receptor was derived from a woman in her late teens or twenties with glioma. Some clones in this sample may be carry-over from other donors' samples. Written as DNA, the CDR3 is TGTGCCAACCGGGACAGCTGGAATCAGCCCCAGCATTTT. It specifies CANRDSWNQPQHF.